The 2 T cell receptor beta chains in this list originate from one sample, sequenced in a study of PD-L1 blockade in urothelial cancer. Some clones are missing from TCRdb's copy, which holds only in-frame ones; the method was immunoSEQ multiplex PCR. The sample carries tens of thousands of clones, 84% recorded once. The input for sequencing was PBMCs, taken around atezolizumab (anti-PD-L1) treatment. These receptors came from a man aged 60 to 69 with urothelial cancer.

This rearrangement joins TRBV5-6 to TRBJ2-5; 9 nucleotides line up with TRBD2. CDR3 length: 16 residues. Losses at the gene ends were 1 base for V and 1 base for J; bases not matched to a gene: 5. Looked up from germline, CDR1 is SGHDT and CDR2 is YYEEEE. The CDR3: CASSLFLAGFQETQYF. DNA of the CDR3: TGTGCCAGCAGCTTGTTCCTAGCGGGATTCCAAGAGACCCAGTACTTC.

This clone was found many times. The V gene is TRBV5-1, the J gene TRBJ2-3; 9 bases fit TRBD1. CDR1 is SGHRS and CDR2 is YFSETQ in the germline V gene. The CDR3 spans 17 residues. The J segment lost 0 bases and the V segment lost 4 bases, leaving 9 bases of the junction unmatched. CDR3 coding DNA: TGCGCCAGCAGCGCATTACAGGGGGCATGGAGCACAGATACGCAGTATTTT. Translating it yields CASSALQGAWSTDTQYF.